Listed here are 9 T cell receptor beta chains from one sample, sequenced in a study of blood T cell repertoires in COVID-19. Here immunoSEQ multiplex PCR was the method, and the copy in TCRdb shows in-frame clones only, minus some. The table has 200,000 to 300,000 clones, 85% to 90% seen once; the top ten hold more than 3.5%. The source material was PBMCs or T cells enriched from blood (not recorded which). These receptors all come from a woman aged 30 to 39 who had recovered from COVID-19.

The rearrangement links TRBV7-9 to TRBJ2-7; D is possibly TRBD1 (6 bases). Looked up from germline, CDR1 is SEHNR and CDR2 is FQNEAQ (reference sequence). The CDR3 contains 15 residues. Trimming pared 5 bases from V and 0 bases from J, leaving 14 bases between. The DNA of the CDR3 is TGTGCCAGCAGCCCCCGGGACACCAGCTCCTACGAGCAGTACTTC. Protein sequence: CASSPRDTSSYEQYF.

The genes are TRBV28 and TRBJ2-7; perhaps TRBD2 as D (5 bases). The CDR3 length is 11 residues. Germline CDR1 is MDHEN and CDR2 is SYDVKM. The V end was cut by 6 bases, the J end by 3 bases, with 6 bases between. The CDR3: CASSGVYEQYF. As DNA, the CDR3 is TGTGCCAGCAGCGGGGTCTACGAGCAGTACTTC.

V usage is TRBV11-2 and J usage is TRBJ2-1; D is perhaps TRBD2 (6 bases). Trimming cost V 2 bases and J 10 bases, with 15 bases left between them. This CDR3 is built from 14 residues. CDR1 is SGHAT and CDR2 is FQNNGV in the germline V gene. CDR3 DNA: TGTGCCAGCAGCTTAAAGGAATCGGGAGTGGAGCAGTTCTTC. Translated: CASSLKESGVEQFF.

The J gene is TRBJ1-2, the V gene TRBV19; D gene unclear. CDR1 and CDR2 from the germline V gene are LNHDA and SQIVND (reference sequence). Trimming took off 8 bases at V and 4 bases at J, with 8 bases between the two ends. This CDR3 contains 11 residues. The CDR3 region is CASWTAYGYTF. The CDR3 DNA reads as TGTGCCAGTTGGACTGCCTATGGCTACACCTTC. The full variable domain, rest sourced from reference TRBV19 and TRBJ1-2, is DGGITQSPKYLFRKEGQNVTLSCEQNLNHDAMYWYRQDPGQGLRLIYYSQIVNDFQKGDIAEGYSVSREKKESFPLTVTSAQKNPTAFYLCASWTAYGYTFGSGTRLTVV.

The chain carries TRBV10-3 and TRBJ2-5, with TRBD2 identical over 12 bases. Losses at the gene ends were 10 bases for V and 4 bases for J; bases not matched to a gene: 7. This CDR3 has 14 amino acids. Per the germline V gene, CDR1 is ENHRY and CDR2 is SYGVKD. The CDR3 sequence is CATTPSGRAETQYF. DNA of the CDR3: TGTGCCACCACCCCTAGCGGGAGGGCAGAGACCCAGTACTTC.

This clone was counted a single time. CDR3 residues: CARSREDYEQYF. CDR3 coding DNA: TGTGCCAGAAGCCGGGAGGATTACGAGCAGTACTTC. This sequence joins TRBV5-3 and TRBJ2-7; 7 bases fit TRBD2. TRBV5-3 is reported as an ORF; its role is uncertain. The V and J ends lost 4 bases and 4 bases, in that order; junction bases with no gene match: 2. The CDR3 sequence is 12 residues long.

DNA of the CDR3: TGTGCCAGCAGCTCCCAGGGGGTCCCAAATCAGCCCCAGCATTTT. It translates to CASSSQGVPNQPQHF. V is TRBV28 and J is TRBJ1-5; 7 nucleotides match TRBD1. Germline-derived CDR1 and CDR2 are MDHEN and SYDVKM. The CDR3 runs 15 residues. The V gene end was trimmed by 6 bases and the J gene end by 4 bases; junction bases not matched to a gene: 9.

This chain connects TRBV27 to TRBJ2-1; 9 nucleotides align to TRBD2. The CDR3 contains 15 residues. Germline assignment: CDR1 MNHEY and CDR2 SMNVEV (reference sequence). The J segment lost 4 bases and the V segment lost 6 bases, leaving 7 bases of the junction unmatched. CDR3: CASSSVSGSYNEQFF. The CDR3 bases are TGTGCCAGCAGCTCGGTTAGCGGGAGTTACAATGAGCAGTTCTTC.

The chain couples TRBV7-9 to TRBJ2-7; 9 bases are a match to TRBD1. The germline V gene encodes CDR1 SEHNR and CDR2 FQNEAQ (reference sequence). The CDR3 is 19 residues long. After removal of 4 bases from V and 4 bases from J, the junction contained 20 bases not matched to a gene. The CDR3 protein is CASSYSGTGSLRVLYEQYF. The CDR3 DNA is TGTGCCAGCAGCTACTCCGGGACAGGGTCCCTCAGAGTCCTATACGAGCAGTACTTC.